This entry is about one T cell receptor beta chain. Germline V gene sequence: CDR1 LGHDT, CDR2 YNNKEL (reference sequence). V was pared by 4 bases and J by 7 bases, with 13 bases between. The CDR3 contains 13 residues. This entry comes from a study of blood T cell repertoires in COVID-19. About the study: COVID-19 samples, acute and convalescent, were from the United States, Italy and Spain. PBMCs, B-cell-depleted T cells, or T cells were the source of the cDNA or gDNA that made up the material.

As handled by the study authors: Counts of nucleated cells, estimated from reference gene primer amplification, were obtained. The protocol was immunoSEQ multiplex PCR, while the TCRdb copy is restricted to in-frame clones and leaves out a portion. That table is the source of V, J and clone size, and D and trimming were worked out from the DNA. Of about 270,000 clones in the sample, approximately 83% are singletons; the top ten hold more than 9.5%. The specimen sequenced was peripheral blood. This chain joins TRBV3-1 (or the pseudogene TRBV3-2) and TRBJ1-2; TRBD1 might be the D (5 bases). This receptor was taken from a woman in her 70s with acute or convalescent COVID-19. The CDR3 loop is CASSPGLGIGYTF. The CDR3, as DNA: TGTGCCAGCAGCCCAGGGTTGGGGATTGGCTACACCTTC.